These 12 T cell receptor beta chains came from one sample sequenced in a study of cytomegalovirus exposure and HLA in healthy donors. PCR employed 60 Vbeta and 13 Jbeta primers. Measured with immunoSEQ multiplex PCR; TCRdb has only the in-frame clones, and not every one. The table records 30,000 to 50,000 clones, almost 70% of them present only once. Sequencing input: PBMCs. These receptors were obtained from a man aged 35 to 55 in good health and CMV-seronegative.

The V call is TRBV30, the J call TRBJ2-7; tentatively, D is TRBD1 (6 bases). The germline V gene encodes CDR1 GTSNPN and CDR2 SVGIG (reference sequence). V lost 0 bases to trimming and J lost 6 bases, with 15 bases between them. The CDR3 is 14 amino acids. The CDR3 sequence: CAWSVGPRGFEQYF. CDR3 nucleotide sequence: TGTGCCTGGAGTGTAGGCCCCAGGGGTTTCGAGCAGTACTTC.

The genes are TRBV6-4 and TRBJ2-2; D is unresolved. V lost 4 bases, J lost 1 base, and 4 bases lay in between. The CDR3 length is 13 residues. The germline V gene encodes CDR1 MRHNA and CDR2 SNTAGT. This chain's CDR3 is CASSAGNTGELFF. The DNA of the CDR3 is TGTGCCAGCAGTGCGGGGAACACCGGGGAGCTGTTTTTT.

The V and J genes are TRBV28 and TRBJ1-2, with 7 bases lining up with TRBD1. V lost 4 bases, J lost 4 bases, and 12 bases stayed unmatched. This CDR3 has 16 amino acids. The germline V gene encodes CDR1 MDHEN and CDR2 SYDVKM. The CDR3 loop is CASSWGTAGSLYGYTF. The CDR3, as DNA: TGTGCCAGCAGTTGGGGGACAGCCGGCAGTCTCTATGGCTACACCTTC.

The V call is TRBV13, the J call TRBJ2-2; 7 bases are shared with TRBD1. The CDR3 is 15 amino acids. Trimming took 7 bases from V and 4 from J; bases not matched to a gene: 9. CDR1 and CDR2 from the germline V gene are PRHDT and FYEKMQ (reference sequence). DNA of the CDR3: TGTGCCAGCAAGAAATCGGGACAGACCACCGGGGAGCTGTTTTTT. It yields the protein CASKKSGQTTGELFF.

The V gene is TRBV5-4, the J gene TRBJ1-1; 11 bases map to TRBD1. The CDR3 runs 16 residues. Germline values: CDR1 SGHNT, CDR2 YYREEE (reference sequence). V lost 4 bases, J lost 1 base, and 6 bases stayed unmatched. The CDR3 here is CASSLGQGARNTEAFF. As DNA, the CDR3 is TGTGCCAGCAGCCTTGGACAGGGGGCGCGGAACACTGAAGCTTTCTTT.

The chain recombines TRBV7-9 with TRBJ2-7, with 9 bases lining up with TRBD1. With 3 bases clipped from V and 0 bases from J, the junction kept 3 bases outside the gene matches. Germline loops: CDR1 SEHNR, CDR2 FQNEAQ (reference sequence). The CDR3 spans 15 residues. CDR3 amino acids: CASSFGDRASYEQYF. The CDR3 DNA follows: TGTGCCAGCAGCTTTGGGGACAGGGCCTCCTACGAGCAGTACTTC.

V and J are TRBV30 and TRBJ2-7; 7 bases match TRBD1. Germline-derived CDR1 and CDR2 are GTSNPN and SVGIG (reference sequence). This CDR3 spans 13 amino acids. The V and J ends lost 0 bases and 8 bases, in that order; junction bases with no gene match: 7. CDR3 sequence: CAWSVGQGDQQYF. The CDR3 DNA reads TGTGCCTGGAGTGTAGGGCAGGGGGATCAGCAGTACTTC.

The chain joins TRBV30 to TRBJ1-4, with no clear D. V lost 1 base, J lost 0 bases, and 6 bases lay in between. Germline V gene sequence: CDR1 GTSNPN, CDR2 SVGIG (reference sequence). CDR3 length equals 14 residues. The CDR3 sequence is CAWSAGSTNEKLFF. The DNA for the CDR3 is TGTGCCTGGAGTGCCGGGTCAACTAATGAAAAACTGTTTTTT.

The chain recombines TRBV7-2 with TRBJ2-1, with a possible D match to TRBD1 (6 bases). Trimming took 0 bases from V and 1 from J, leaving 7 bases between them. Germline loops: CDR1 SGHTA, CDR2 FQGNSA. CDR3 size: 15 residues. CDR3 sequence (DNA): TGTGCCAGCAGCTTAGCCCAGGGGTCCTACAATGAGCAGTTCTTC. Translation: CASSLAQGSYNEQFF.

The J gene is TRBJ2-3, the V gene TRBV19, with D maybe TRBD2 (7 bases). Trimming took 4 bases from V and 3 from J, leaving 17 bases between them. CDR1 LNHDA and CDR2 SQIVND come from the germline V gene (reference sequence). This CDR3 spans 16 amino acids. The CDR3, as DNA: TGTGCCAGTAGTAAGGGGGAGGGGAAGCGGACAGATACGCAGTATTTT. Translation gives CASSKGEGKRTDTQYF.

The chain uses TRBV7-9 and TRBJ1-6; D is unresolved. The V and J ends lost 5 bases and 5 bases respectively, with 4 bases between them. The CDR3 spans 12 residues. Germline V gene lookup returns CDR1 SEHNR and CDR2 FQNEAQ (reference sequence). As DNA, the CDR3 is TGTGCCAGCAGCCCTAATAATTCACCCCTCCACTTT. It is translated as CASSPNNSPLHF.

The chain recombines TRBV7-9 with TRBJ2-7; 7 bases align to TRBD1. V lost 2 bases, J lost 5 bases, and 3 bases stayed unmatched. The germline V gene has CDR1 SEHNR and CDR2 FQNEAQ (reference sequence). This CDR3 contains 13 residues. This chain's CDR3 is CASSLKGADEQYF. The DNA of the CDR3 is TGTGCCAGCAGCTTAAAGGGGGCCGACGAGCAGTACTTC.